What follows are 14 T cell receptor delta chains derived from one specimen sequenced in a study of gamma-delta T cells after stem cell transplantation. TCRdb fed the RT-PCR reads into CATT to redo clone calling. The table records 2,600 or so delta-chain clones, about 30% of them present only once. The sequenced sample was gamma-delta T cells. The receptors stem from a human donor. It is not recorded whose cells these are; they may come from a transplant donor.

This rearrangement joins TRDV2 to TRDJ3, with 12 bases aligning to TRDD3. The germline V gene has CDR1 GEAIGNYY and CDR2 EKD. The V segment lost 3 bases and the J segment 18 bases; nucleotides outside the gene matches: 26. The CDR3 consists of 20 residues. The CDR3 DNA follows: TGTGCCTGTGACTTCTTACTGGGGGATACCAGCTCCTGTGACACCCGCCCGATGTTTTTC. It codes for CACDFLLGDTSSCDTRPMFF.

Notes on this clone: One end of the junction is discordant with germline, which a read error may explain. The chain recombines TRDV2 with TRDJ1; D call uncertain. Germline CDR1 reads GEAIGNYY; CDR2 reads EKD. The CDR3 is made up of 15 amino acids. The CDR3: CACDSLGAPTDNLIF. As DNA, the CDR3 is TGTGCCTGTGACTCCCTCGGGGCGCCCACCGATAACCTCATCTTT.

Points on this clone: One junction end does not reproduce the germline sequence, and a read error may be involved. The chain links TRDV2 to TRDJ1, with 8 bases fitting TRDD3. This CDR3 is built from 21 residues. Per the germline V gene, CDR1 is GEAIGNYY and CDR2 is EKD. The CDR3 region has the DNA TGTGCCTGTGACACGGTCCTACGGGGGATAGAGGTCCCGTCAAACACCGCTAAACTCATCTTT. Its protein product is CACDTVLRGIEVPSNTAKLIF.

This clone has just one count. A far more abundant clone sits one base away, making this likely a read error. The chain is built from TRDV1 and TRDJ1; D remains unclear. The CDR3 extends over 22 amino acids. Germline CDR1 and CDR2: TSWWSYY and QGS. CDR3 sequence reads: CALGDLRLVWFDTPDYTVKLIF. CDR3 coding DNA: TGTGCTCTTGGGGACTTACGGCTGGTTTGGTTTGACACTCCCGACTACACCGTTAAACTCATCTTT.

V and J are TRDV2 and TRDJ1, with 13 nucleotides matching TRDD3. Germline lookup yields CDR1 GEAIGNYY and CDR2 EKD. CDR3 length equals 18 residues. V shed 1 base, J shed 3 bases, and the junction held 10 bases outside the gene matches. DNA for the CDR3: TGTGCCTGTGACACGGGCCAACTACTGGGGGATACGCCCGATAAACTCATCTTT. Translating it yields CACDTGQLLGDTPDKLIF.

The sample holds a few counts of this clone. The chain employs TRDV2 and TRDJ1; D assignment may be TRDD2 or TRDD3 (5 bases each). This CDR3 has 20 residues. The V end was cut by 3 bases, the J end by 0 bases, with 28 bases between. Germline V CDR1 and CDR2: GEAIGNYY, EKD. This CDR3 reads CACDPLSIPDDTGNTDKLIF. The CDR3 DNA sequence: TGTGCCTGTGACCCGTTATCTATTCCTGACGATACTGGTAACACCGATAAACTCATCTTT.

The CDR3 DNA reads as TGTGCCTTTCGCTTCCTGGGGCTTTACACCGATAAACTCATCTTT. This sequence encodes CAFRFLGLYTDKLIF. The V gene is TRDV3, the J gene TRDJ1; D could derive from TRDD2 or TRDD3 (6 bases each). Trimming left V 2 bases short and J 0 bases short, with 16 bases between. Per the germline V gene, CDR1 is TVYSNPD and CDR2 is GDNSRS (reference sequence). This CDR3 has 15 amino acids. Drawing the rest from reference TRDV3 and TRDJ1, the complete variable domain is CDKVTQSSPDQTVASGSEVVLLCTYDTVYSNPDLFWYRIRPDYSFQFVFYGDNSRSEGADFTQGRFSVKHILTQKAFHLVISPVRTEDSATYYCAFRFLGLYTDKLIFGKGTRVTVEP.

This clone was detected only a few times. The chain carries TRDV2 and TRDJ1, with 8 bases lining up with TRDD3. The CDR3 contains 15 residues. Germline V gene sequence: CDR1 GEAIGNYY, CDR2 EKD. V gave up 3 bases and J gave up 2 bases; unmatched junction bases: 7. CDR3 in amino acids: CACDEVGDRTDKLIF. Written as DNA, the CDR3 is TGTGCCTGTGACGAGGTGGGGGATCGGACCGATAAACTCATCTTT.

In this sample, this clone turned up a few times. Other DNA sequences within the sample encode an identical CDR3. The chain joins TRDV2 to TRDJ1; possibly TRDD3 for D (6 bases). The length of the CDR3 is 15 residues. The V end lost 1 base, the J end lost 10 bases, and 21 bases lay between the germline ends. Germline V lookup: CDR1 GEAIGNYY, CDR2 EKD. The CDR3 DNA is TGTGCCTGTGACACGTTAGTGGTGGCTACTGGGACACTCATCTTT. Its translation is CACDTLVVATGTLIF.

The chain combines TRDV2 with TRDJ1; 10 nucleotides align to TRDD3. J lost 2 bases, V lost 0 bases, and 14 bases had no gene match. Germline loops: CDR1 GEAIGNYY, CDR2 EKD. The CDR3 runs 19 residues. CDR3 in DNA: TGTGCCTGTGACACCGTAGAGTCACAAAAACTGGGGGATACCGATAAACTCATCTTT. Its protein is CACDTVESQKLGDTDKLIF.

Comment on this clone: The junction differs from germline at one of its ends, possibly a read error. The V and J genes are TRDV2 and TRDJ1; D is perhaps TRDD3 (6 bases). The germline CDR1 and CDR2 sequences are GEAIGNYY and EKD. The CDR3 has 15 residues. CDR3 in DNA: TGTGCCTGTGACACCTTGGGGGCCTACACCGATAACCTCATCTTT. Its protein product is CACDTLGAYTDNLIF.

In regard to this clone: Only one base separates this from a far larger clonotype, so it likely reflects a read error. Other nucleotide sequences from this sample produce the same CDR3. The chain recombines TRDV2 with TRDJ3, with 7 bases fitting TRDD3. CDR3 length equals 25 residues. Germline lookup yields CDR1 GEAIGNYY and CDR2 EKD. The CDR3 protein is CACDTVSGWGTPLRLSSWDTRQMFF. As DNA, the CDR3 is TGTGCCTGCGACACCGTGAGTGGATGGGGGACCCCGCTTCGTTTATCGTCCTGGGACACCCGACAGATGTTTTTC.

As to this clone: With a far larger clone one base away, a read error is the likely cause. The V call is TRDV2, the J call TRDJ1; 8 bases map to TRDD3. The CDR3 has 15 amino acids. The V segment lost 3 bases and the J segment 4 bases; nucleotides outside the gene matches: 9. The germline gives CDR1 GEAIGNYY, CDR2 EKD. DNA for the CDR3: TGTGCCTGTGACTCACTGGGGGGCCACAGCGATAAACTCATCTTT. It codes for CACDSLGGHSDKLIF.

This clone was observed a handful of times. A much more abundant neighbour one base away suggests this may be a read error. J is TRDJ1 and V is TRDV1, with 10 bases identical to TRDD3. This CDR3 region has 18 residues. Trimming removed 4 bases from V and 10 bases from J; junction bases left unmatched: 21. Germline V gene lookup returns CDR1 TSWWSYY and CDR2 QGS. Written as DNA, the CDR3 is TGTGCTCTTGGGGTACCAGGCCCCTGTACTGGGGGATGTGGGAGACTCATCTTT. It codes for CALGVPGPCTGGCGRLIF.